The 27 T cell receptor beta chains below were found in one sample sequenced in a study of beta chain features in type 1 diabetes. The study reverse transcribed the entire isolated RNA, so it sequenced expressed TCRB transcripts. The repertoire was sequenced with immunoSEQ multiplex PCR; TCRdb's copy has only in-frame clones and lacks some. The sample shows about 160,000 clones, 7% to 10% of them seen only once. The sample consisted of central memory CD4+ T cells from blood. The receptors here all came from a woman aged 18 to 35 in good health.

The rearrangement uses TRBV5-1 and TRBJ2-3; TRBD2 matches at 9 bases. V dropped 4 bases and J dropped 3; count of bases not matched to a gene: 6. This CDR3 is 15 amino acids long. CDR1 is SGHRS, CDR2 YFSETQ, per germline. As DNA, the CDR3 is TGCGCCAGCAGCGGCGGGGGGGCGGAGACAGATACGCAGTATTTT. This translates into CASSGGGAETDTQYF.

V and J are TRBV19 and TRBJ2-5; TRBD2 matches 8 bases. Trimming cost V 9 bases and J 2 bases; bases outside gene matches: 5. The CDR3 contains 13 residues. Germline assignment: CDR1 LNHDA and CDR2 SQIVND (reference sequence). The CDR3 sequence is CASGGATQETQYF. The CDR3 DNA reads as TGTGCCAGCGGGGGGGCTACACAAGAGACCCAGTACTTC.

In this sample, this clone turned up a few times. This chain uses TRBV10-2 with TRBJ2-1, with a possible D match to TRBD2 (6 bases). V lost 8 bases, J lost 9 bases, and 20 bases lay in between. This CDR3 has 14 amino acids. The germline gives CDR1 WSHSY, CDR2 SAAADI. As DNA, the CDR3 is TGCGCCAGCGGTAAACGGCGGGAAGGCAGTGAGCAGTTCTTC. It translates to CASGKRREGSEQFF.

In this sample, this clone turned up a few times. This rearrangement joins TRBV18 to TRBJ2-6; D is uncertain. The length of the CDR3 is 17 residues. Germline V gene sequence: CDR1 KGHSH, CDR2 LQKENI. Between the trimmed V and J ends, which lost 2 bases and 0 bases, there was a span of 11 bases. The CDR3 here is CASSPSQDLSGANVLTF. As DNA, the CDR3 is TGTGCCAGCTCACCAAGCCAGGATCTCTCTGGGGCCAACGTCCTGACTTTC.

V usage is TRBV4-2 and J usage is TRBJ1-1, with 8 bases that match TRBD1. V lost 4 bases, J lost 4 bases, and 8 bases stayed unmatched. Germline loops: CDR1 LGHNA, CDR2 YNFKEQ. The CDR3 consists of 15 residues. CDR3 sequence (DNA): TGTGCCAGCAGCCTCACACAGGGGGAGGGCACTGAAGCTTTCTTT. Residues: CASSLTQGEGTEAFF.

Only a few counts were recorded for this clone. For the CDR3, the DNA is TGTGCCAGTAATCCGGGATCTGGGGCCAACGTCCTGACTTTC. This sequence encodes CASNPGSGANVLTF. V is TRBV19 and J is TRBJ2-6; D possibly corresponds to TRBD2 (5 bases). The CDR3 contains 14 residues. V gave up 7 bases and J gave up 1 base, with 8 bases separating them. Germline values: CDR1 LNHDA, CDR2 SQIVND (reference sequence).

The V gene is TRBV7-9, the J gene TRBJ2-3; D gene ambiguous. V was trimmed by 2 bases and J by 5 bases, leaving 5 bases between them. Germline assignment: CDR1 SEHNR and CDR2 FQNEAQ (reference sequence). The CDR3 length is 12 residues. This CDR3 is CASSLSIDTQYF. DNA for the CDR3: TGTGCCAGCAGCTTATCCATAGATACGCAGTATTTT.

This clone was counted only a few times. The chain employs TRBV23-1 and TRBJ1-2, with TRBD1 identical over 7 bases. TRBV23-1 is recorded as an ORF, its role being uncertain. V trimming: 0 bases; J trimming: 4 bases; junction bases outside the gene matches: 5. The length of the CDR3 is 15 residues. The CDR3 protein is CASSQSQGEFYGYTF. In DNA, the CDR3 is TGCGCCAGCAGTCAATCGCAGGGGGAATTCTATGGCTACACCTTC.

This clone was picked up a small number of times. CDR3 bases: TGTGCCAGCAGCAAACGACAGGGATTAGGCAATGAGCAGTTCTTC. It is translated as CASSKRQGLGNEQFF. This chain joins TRBV7-9 and TRBJ2-1; 7 nucleotides line up with TRBD1. Germline V lookup: CDR1 SEHNR, CDR2 FQNEAQ (reference sequence). The CDR3 length is 15 residues. J lost 6 bases, V lost 5 bases, and 10 bases had no gene match.

The chain has TRBV7-3 and TRBJ2-5, with a tentative D call TRBD1 (6 bases). Between the trimmed V and J ends, which lost 1 base and 0 bases, there was a span of 15 bases. The CDR3 covers 17 residues. In germline, CDR1 is SGHTA, CDR2 FQGTGA. CDR3 nucleotide sequence: TGTGCCAGCAGCTTAAAGACCCGACAGGAGTACCAAGAGACCCAGTACTTC. Protein product: CASSLKTRQEYQETQYF.

This clone was seen more than once but under ten times. This chain connects TRBV30 to TRBJ2-5; maybe TRBD2 (7 bases). The CDR3 is 15 amino acids. Germline V gene lookup returns CDR1 GTSNPN and CDR2 SVGIG (reference sequence). V was clipped by 0 bases and J by 5 bases, with 16 bases between them. CDR3 sequence: CAWSVRGGGGETQYF. The CDR3 DNA reads as TGTGCCTGGAGTGTACGAGGGGGAGGGGGGGAGACCCAGTACTTC.

The table lists this clone with a few counts. V is TRBV5-1 and J is TRBJ1-1; no definite D call. Trimming pared 5 bases from V and 0 bases from J, leaving 14 bases between. Germline V CDR1 and CDR2: SGHRS, YFSETQ. The CDR3 totals 15 residues. CDR3 residues: CASSIREGMNTEAFF. The DNA for the CDR3 is TGCGCCAGCAGTATCCGGGAGGGTATGAACACTGAAGCTTTCTTT.

This clone was detected a few times. The gene calls are TRBV4-2 and TRBJ1-2; D unclear. Germline CDR1 reads LGHNA; CDR2 reads YNFKEQ. The CDR3 has 13 residues. Trimming shortened V by 0 bases and J by 4 bases, and 6 bases separated the two germline ends. Here the CDR3 reads CASSQDRSYGYTF. DNA of the CDR3: TGTGCCAGCAGCCAAGATCGCAGCTATGGCTACACCTTC.

This clone was found a few times. The chain employs TRBV6-6 and TRBJ2-1; 13 bases are a match to TRBD2. Trimming removed 3 bases from V and 8 bases from J; junction bases left unmatched: 1. CDR1 and CDR2 from the germline V gene are MNHNY and SVGAGI (reference sequence). This CDR3 region has 14 residues. The CDR3 here is CASSYTSGGDEQFF. The DNA for the CDR3 is TGTGCCAGCAGTTATACTAGCGGGGGGGATGAGCAGTTCTTC.

The CDR3 DNA is TGTGCCAGCACAACACAGGGGGCAAGAGGCTACACCTTC. Encoded protein: CASTTQGARGYTF. V gene TRBV6-1 combines with J gene TRBJ1-2; TRBD1 agrees at 9 bases. The CDR3 is 13 amino acids. Germline V lookup: CDR1 MNHNS, CDR2 SASEGT. Trimming at V came to 7 bases and at J to 8 bases, leaving 8 bases not matched to a gene.

CDR3 bases: TGTGCCAGCAGCTCTGGCGGGACAGGGAGTCTGAACACTGAAGCTTTCTTT. Protein product: CASSSGGTGSLNTEAFF. The chain has TRBV7-9 and TRBJ1-1, with 9 bases matching TRBD1. V shed 4 bases and J 0 bases; nucleotides not matched to a gene: 9. There are 17 residues in the CDR3. Germline V gene data show CDR1 as SEHNR and CDR2 as FQNEAQ (reference sequence).

The chain links TRBV7-2 to TRBJ2-1; TRBD2 aligns across 14 bases. Per the germline V gene, CDR1 is SGHTA and CDR2 is FQGNSA. V was pared by 1 base and J by 9 bases, with 5 bases of the junction left unmatched. The CDR3 is made up of 16 amino acids. CDR3 DNA: TGTGCCAGCAGCTTAGATGGACTAGCGGGAGGACGTGAGCAGTTCTTC. Its protein is CASSLDGLAGGREQFF.

V is TRBV13 and J is TRBJ1-2, with TRBD1 identical over 9 bases. V trimming: 0 bases; J trimming: 5 bases; junction bases outside the gene matches: 1. The CDR3 runs to 14 residues. The V gene's germline CDR1 is PRHDT and CDR2 FYEKMQ (reference sequence). In DNA, the CDR3 is TGTGCCAGCAGCTTAGGGGACAGGGGATATGGCTACACCTTC. Amino acid sequence: CASSLGDRGYGYTF.

This clone was seen just once. The chain carries TRBV7-2 and TRBJ2-7, with 9 nucleotides matching TRBD1. V lost 5 bases, J lost 5 bases, and 10 bases stayed unmatched. CDR1 is SGHTA and CDR2 is FQGNSA in the germline V gene. The CDR3 runs to 15 residues. This CDR3 reads CASSQLTGGGNEQYF. DNA of the CDR3: TGTGCCAGCAGCCAGCTGACAGGGGGAGGGAACGAGCAGTACTTC.

This clone was picked up a small number of times. The chain carries TRBV9 and TRBJ2-1; 12 nucleotides align to TRBD1. V lost 4 bases, J lost 15 bases, and 5 bases stayed unmatched. The CDR3 is 12 amino acids. CDR1 is SGDLS and CDR2 is YYNGEE in the germline V gene. CDR3 coding DNA: TGTGCCAGCAGCAAGGGACAGGGGGCTTTGTTCTTC. Encoded protein: CASSKGQGALFF. Full variable domain (rest looked up from reference TRBV9 and TRBJ2-1): DSGVTQTPKHLITATGQRVTLRCSPRSGDLSVYWYQQSLDQGLQFLIQYYNGEERAKGNILERFSAQQFPDLHSELNLSSLELGDSALYFCASSKGQGALFFGPGTRLTVL.

The rearrangement joins TRBV14 to TRBJ1-1; the D gene is possibly TRBD1 (5 bases). Trimming removed 3 bases from V and 0 bases from J, with 14 bases in between. In germline, CDR1 is SGHDN, CDR2 FVKESK. This CDR3 is built from 16 residues. This CDR3 is CASSQTQGKMNTEAFF. Written as DNA, the CDR3 is TGTGCCAGCAGCCAGACCCAGGGAAAAATGAACACTGAAGCTTTCTTT.

Only a few counts were recorded for this clone. The V and J genes are TRBV7-2 and TRBJ1-2; a weak D match, TRBD1 (5 bases). Germline assignment: CDR1 SGHTA and CDR2 FQGNSA. Trimming cost V 8 bases and J 7 bases, with 20 bases left between them. The CDR3 consists of 14 residues. In DNA form, the CDR3 reads TGTGCCAGCGGCTGGGAGGGGCCATCGGGTGGCTACACCTTC. The encoded protein is CASGWEGPSGGYTF.

Only a few counts were recorded for this clone. The rearrangement links TRBV6-1 to TRBJ1-1; perhaps TRBD1 as D (5 bases). Per germline, CDR1 MNHNS and CDR2 SASEGT. The V gene lost 2 bases and the J gene lost 11 bases, with 12 bases spanning the gap. The CDR3 contains 12 residues. CDR3 in DNA: TGTGCCAGCAGTGAAAATATGGACAAGGCTTTCTTT. Translation gives CASSENMDKAFF.

This clone has just a few counts. The chain combines TRBV7-9 with TRBJ2-3, with D possibly matching TRBD1 (5 bases). In germline, CDR1 is SEHNR, CDR2 FQNEAQ (reference sequence). V lost 1 base, J lost 3 bases, and 11 bases lay in between. The length of the CDR3 is 15 residues. CDR3 sequence reads: CASSLEGVWTDTQYF. The CDR3 DNA reads TGTGCCAGCAGCTTAGAAGGGGTTTGGACAGATACGCAGTATTTT.

The gene calls are TRBV5-6 and TRBJ1-1; possibly TRBD1 for D (5 bases). With 1 base removed from V and 1 base from J, the gap between germline ends came to 11 bases. The length of the CDR3 is 15 residues. Germline V gene sequence: CDR1 SGHDT, CDR2 YYEEEE. The CDR3 here is CASSLYGARNTEAFF. The CDR3 nucleotides read TGTGCCAGCAGCTTGTATGGGGCTCGGAACACTGAAGCTTTCTTT. The whole variable domain, filled in from reference TRBV5-6 and TRBJ1-1, reads DAGVTQSPTHLIKTRGQQVTLRCSPKSGHDTVSWYQQALGQGPQFIFQYYEEEERQRGNFPDRFSGHQFPNYSSELNVNALLLGDSALYLCASSLYGARNTEAFFGQGTRLTVV.

The genes are TRBV10-2 and TRBJ2-3, with D tentatively TRBD2 (5 bases). The CDR3 length is 13 residues. Trimming left V 0 bases short and J 8 bases short, with 9 bases between. CDR1 and CDR2 from the germline V gene are WSHSY and SAAADI. The DNA for the CDR3 is TGCGCCAGCAGTGAGTCTGTTGGAGGTACGCAGTATTTT. Protein product: CASSESVGGTQYF.

V and J are TRBV9 and TRBJ2-3; D is possibly TRBD2 (6 bases). Looked up from germline, CDR1 is SGDLS and CDR2 is YYNGEE. Trimming took off 2 bases at V and 6 bases at J, with 13 bases between the two ends. The CDR3 has 14 residues. CDR3 residues: CASSVSGGLDTQYF. The CDR3 DNA reads TGTGCCAGCAGCGTCTCCGGGGGACTGGATACGCAGTATTTT.